Listed below are T cell receptor beta chains from one sample, sequenced in a study of blood T cell repertoires in COVID-19. Sequencing used immunoSEQ multiplex PCR; TCRdb keeps in-frame clones, though not all of them. The table has about 73,000 clones, 65% to 85% seen once. Specimen: peripheral blood. These receptors all stem from a human donor in a cohort sampled during active COVID-19. The CDR3 runs from the conserved cysteine through the conserved F or W. D genes are given only for firm matches. Some rows mark clone size as missing; the rest say once, few, many or name a class of expanded clone.

TRBD1	TRBJ1-1	TRBV5-4	-	TGTGCCAGCAGGGGGGACAGGGGAATGAACACTGAAGCTTTCTTT	CASRGDRGMNTEAFF
TRBD1	TRBJ2-1	TRBV13	-	TGTGCCAGCAGACGCGCGTACAGGGGCCTGGACAATGAGCAGTTCTTC	CASRRAYRGLDNEQFF
TRBD1	TRBJ2-3	TRBV5-1	-	TGCGCCAGCAGCTCCGGACAGGTTACGCAGTATTTT	CASSSGQVTQYF
-	TRBJ2-2	TRBV9	-	TGTGCCAGCAGCGTCGGACAGTTCGGGGAGCTGTTTTTT	CASSVGQFGELFF
TRBD1	TRBJ2-5	TRBV5-4	-	TGTGCCAGCAGCACCCGGGCAGGGGGCCAGGAGACCCAGTACTTC	CASSTRAGGQETQYF
-	TRBJ1-1	TRBV19	-	TGTGCCAGTAGTATAGATAACAGGGTAAGATCGGAAGCTTTCTTT	CASSIDNRVRSEAFF
-	TRBJ1-5	TRBV4-1	-	TGCGCCAGCAGCCAAGATACGTGGGGGCGGGCGGCCTTTAATCAGCCCCAGCATTTT	CASSQDTWGRAAFNQPQHF
-	TRBJ2-3	TRBV19	-	TGTGCCAGTAGTAGAACTGCCACAGATACGCAGTATTTT	CASSRTATDTQYF
-	TRBJ2-3	TRBV5-8	-	TGTGCCAGCAGCTTGGCGGTGGACAAAAGCACAGATACGCAGTATTTT	CASSLAVDKSTDTQYF
-	TRBJ2-5	TRBV4-1	-	TGCGCCAGCAGCCAAGATGAGGGATCGACCCAGTACTTC	CASSQDEGSTQYF
-	TRBJ2-1	TRBV6-5	-	TGTGCCAGCCAATTGGGGCCCTACAATGAGCAGTTCTTC	CASQLGPYNEQFF
TRBD2	TRBJ2-5	TRBV7-2	once	TGTGCCAGCAGCTACCTTGGGACTAGCGGGACCACAGAGACCCAGTACTTC	CASSYLGTSGTTETQYF
-	TRBJ2-3	TRBV6-2/TRBV6-3	once	TGTGCCAGCAGTTTTACAGGGTCTGGCTCAGATACGCAGTATTTT	CASSFTGSGSDTQYF
TRBD1	TRBJ1-2	TRBV5-1	-	TGCGCCAGCAGCCATAGGACAGGGGGCGGCTATGGCTACACCTTC	CASSHRTGGGYGYTF
-	TRBJ1-3	TRBV19	-	TGTGCCAGTAGTATGTCCCCTTCCTTCTCTGGAAACACCATATATTTT	CASSMSPSFSGNTIYF
TRBD1	TRBJ1-4	TRBV5-3	-	TGTGCCAGCCGAAACCGGGACAGGGCGAGTGAAAAACTGTTTTTT	CASRNRDRASEKLFF
TRBD1	TRBJ1-3	TRBV7-8	-	TGTGCCAGCAGCTTAGGTGCGGGACAGGGGTTCTCTGGAAACACCATATATTTT	CASSLGAGQGFSGNTIYF
-	TRBJ2-1	TRBV9	-	TGTGCCAGCAGCGTTGGGGAGAACACTCAGTTCTTC	CASSVGENTQFF
-	TRBJ1-5	TRBV2	-	TGTGCCAGCAGTAGGGACTTGCGCAATCAGCCCCAGCATTTT	CASSRDLRNQPQHF
-	TRBJ2-5	TRBV28	-	TGTGCCAGCAGTCGAGCCCAAGAGACCCAGTACTTC	CASSRAQETQYF
-	TRBJ1-1	TRBV6-5	many	TGTGCCAGCAGTAAAAGGGGAATGAACACTGAAGCTTTCTTT	CASSKRGMNTEAFF
TRBD2	TRBJ2-1	TRBV6-5	-	TGTGCCAGCCCGAGCGGGGGGCTTAATGAGCAGTTCTTC	CASPSGGLNEQFF
-	TRBJ2-7	TRBV6-2/TRBV6-3	once	TGTGCCAGCAGTTCCGCCGGGGGCTCCTACGAGCAGTACTTC	CASSSAGGSYEQYF
-	TRBJ1-5	TRBV5-6	-	TGTGCCAGCAGCGTACTCGAGGGACCCCAGCATTTT	CASSVLEGPQHF
-	TRBJ1-6	TRBV6-4	-	TGTGCCAGCAGTGACTCGGACACCGGGGGATCACCCCTCCACTTT	CASSDSDTGGSPLHF
-	TRBJ2-4	TRBV7-9	-	TGTGCCAGCAGCCCAACGCGGGGATCCAAAAACATTCAGTACTTC	CASSPTRGSKNIQYF
TRBD2	TRBJ2-1	TRBV3-1/TRBV3-2	-	TGTGCCAGCAGCCACTCACGCAGCGGGGGTTCCTACAATGAGCAGTTCTTC	CASSHSRSGGSYNEQFF
-	TRBJ2-3	TRBV4-3	-	TGCGCCAGCAGCCAAGACCTGACCTTCAGGGCGCAGTATTTT	CASSQDLTFRAQYF
-	TRBJ1-2	TRBV5-5	once	TGTGCCAGCAGCCACGGACAGACGGGCGGCTACACCTTC	CASSHGQTGGYTF
-	TRBJ1-1	TRBV7-9	once	TGTGCCAGCAGCTTAGGAGGTTCGAACACTGAAGCTTTCTTT	CASSLGGSNTEAFF
TRBD2	TRBJ2-1	TRBV4-1	-	TGCGCCAGCAGCCAAGATACGAGCGGGGCCTACAATGAGCAGTTCTTC	CASSQDTSGAYNEQFF
-	TRBJ2-7	TRBV6-1	-	TGTGCCAGCAGTGAAGTAGAGGCCTACGAGCAGTACTTC	CASSEVEAYEQYF
TRBD2	TRBJ2-3	TRBV11-3	-	TGTGCCAGCAGCTTTCGGAGAACTGGGGGGGGCACAGATACGCAGTATTTT	CASSFRRTGGGTDTQYF
-	TRBJ1-5	TRBV5-1	-	TGCGCCAGCAGCCTTGACAACAATCAGCCCCAGCATTTT	CASSLDNNQPQHF
-	TRBJ1-2	TRBV27	-	TGTGCCAGCAGTCCCGAGGTAGATCCTCTCTATGGCTACACCTTC	CASSPEVDPLYGYTF
-	TRBJ1-2	TRBV4-1	-	TGCGCCAGCAGCCAAGAAAACAGGCCCAACTATGGCTACACCTTC	CASSQENRPNYGYTF
TRBD2	TRBJ2-3	TRBV4-2	few	TGTGCCAGCAGCCTCGCAGGGACTAGCGGGGGGTACACAGATACGCAGTATTTT	CASSLAGTSGGYTDTQYF
-	TRBJ2-5	TRBV4-3	-	TGCGCCAGCAGCCAAGATCTTGGGCGTGAAGAGACCCAGTACTTC	CASSQDLGREETQYF
TRBD1	TRBJ1-2	TRBV3-1/TRBV3-2	-	TGTGCCAGCAGCCAATGGGACAGACCCTATGGCTACACCTTC	CASSQWDRPYGYTF
TRBD2	TRBJ2-5	TRBV9	once	TGTGCCAGCAGCTCACGGACTAGCGGGGGGCTAAGGGAGACCCAGTACTTC	CASSSRTSGGLRETQYF
TRBD2	TRBJ2-5	TRBV19	-	TGTGCCAGTAGTTTCGGGGACTACAGGGAGACCCAGTACTTC	CASSFGDYRETQYF
-	TRBJ2-7	TRBV11-2	-	TGTGCCAGCAGCCCTCGGGAGAGCGGTGCCTACGAGCAGTACTTC	CASSPRESGAYEQYF
-	TRBJ1-5	TRBV6-2/TRBV6-3	-	TGTGCCAGCAGTTCAATGAGCAATCAGCCCCAGCATTTT	CASSSMSNQPQHF
-	TRBJ1-1	TRBV7-2	-	TGTGCCAGCAGCCCACAGGGTCGGACTGAAGCTTTCTTT	CASSPQGRTEAFF
-	TRBJ2-5	TRBV2	-	TGTGCCAGCAGTGAGCAGCCGACTAGAGGGGAGACCCAGTACTTC	CASSEQPTRGETQYF
-	TRBJ2-7	TRBV10-3	-	TGTGCCTCAGGACAAAACCTCTACGAGCAGTACTTC	CASGQNLYEQYF
TRBD1	TRBJ2-7	TRBV28	once	TGTGCCAGCAGGAAGACAGGGGCGGTCTACGAGCAGTACTTC	CASRKTGAVYEQYF
-	TRBJ2-7	TRBV12-3/TRBV12-4	-	TGTGCCAGCAGTTTAATCCAGGCCTACGAGCAGTACTTC	CASSLIQAYEQYF
-	TRBJ1-2	TRBV21-1	-	TGTGCCAGCAGCAAGGTACAGTATGGCTACACCTTC	CASSKVQYGYTF
TRBD1	TRBJ2-2	TRBV7-3	few	TGTGCCAGCAGCCCAACCGGGACAGGGCTCGGCGGGGAGCTGTTTTTT	CASSPTGTGLGGELFF
TRBD2	TRBJ2-3	TRBV11-3	-	TGTGCCAGCAGCATAGTAGCGGGGGGGCACACAGATACGCAGTATTTT	CASSIVAGGHTDTQYF
TRBD2	TRBJ2-5	TRBV6-2/TRBV6-3	-	TGTGCCAGCAGCCCCGGGACTAGCGGGACCTCCCACTTC	CASSPGTSGTSHF